This entry lists 26 T cell receptor beta chains sequenced from one sample in a study of blood T cell repertoires in COVID-19. TCRdb keeps only in-frame clones here, not all; method: immunoSEQ multiplex PCR. The repertoire holds about 280,000 clones, with approximately 82% as singletons. What was sequenced was PBMCs or T cells enriched from blood (not recorded which). These receptors all come from a middle-aged man who had been exposed to COVID-19.

This CDR3 is CASSVGDKGRVYNSPLHF. CDR3 nucleotides: TGTGCCAGCAGTGTCGGGGACAAAGGTAGGGTCTATAATTCACCCCTCCACTTT. The chain has TRBV6-4 and TRBJ1-6; D is possibly TRBD1 (6 bases). This CDR3 comprises 18 residues. V shed 4 bases and J shed 3 bases, with 19 bases lying between them. CDR1 MRHNA and CDR2 SNTAGT come from the germline V gene.

V is TRBV2 and J is TRBJ2-2; 7 bases are shared with TRBD1. With 6 bases clipped from V and 7 bases from J, the junction kept 8 bases outside the gene matches. The CDR3 loop spans 14 amino acids. CDR1 SNHLY and CDR2 FYNNEI come from the germline V gene. The CDR3 nucleotides read TGTGCCAGCAGCGAAACAGGGGTTGGCGGGGAGCTGTTTTTT. It specifies CASSETGVGGELFF.

The rearrangement uses TRBV5-1 and TRBJ2-2; weak D call: TRBD2 (6 bases). Germline V CDR1 and CDR2: SGHRS, YFSETQ. V was shortened by 2 bases and J by 0 bases, with 11 bases between the two germline ends. CDR3 length: 16 amino acids. CDR3 nucleotides: TGCGCCAGCAGCTTTACTCGCGGGGCGAACACCGGGGAGCTGTTTTTT. Its protein is CASSFTRGANTGELFF.

A word on this clone: A read error may be the cause here, since a much bigger clone is one base away. The chain joins TRBV7-8 to TRBJ1-1; D call uncertain. Germline lookup yields CDR1 SGHVS and CDR2 FQNEAQ. The CDR3 runs 13 residues. V dropped 2 bases and J dropped 0 bases, with 4 bases sitting between them. CDR3 protein: CASSLQVNTEAFF. The CDR3 nucleotides read TGTGCCAGCAGCTTACAGGTGAACACTGAAGCTTTCTTT. The whole variable domain, filled in from reference TRBV7-8 and TRBJ1-1, reads GAGVSQSPRYKVAKRGQDVALRCDPISGHVSLFWYQQALGQGPEFLTYFQNEAQLDKSGLPSDRFFAERPEGSVSTLKIQRTQQEDSAVYLCASSLQVNTEAFFGQGTRLTVV.

This clone appeared once. Other DNA sequences in the sample encode the same CDR3. The CDR3 reads CSVLSYGYTF. The CDR3 DNA sequence: TGCAGCGTTCTCAGCTATGGCTACACCTTC. The chain employs TRBV29-1 and TRBJ1-2, with unresolved D. CDR3 length: 10 amino acids. Germline values: CDR1 SQVTM, CDR2 ANQGSEA. V was clipped by 5 bases and J by 4 bases, with 5 bases between them.

The chain recombines TRBV19 with TRBJ1-2; D is unclear. Germline V gene sequence: CDR1 LNHDA, CDR2 SQIVND (reference sequence). This CDR3 is 14 amino acids long. Trimming stripped 3 bases from V and 2 bases from J, with 10 bases between. The CDR3 DNA follows: TGTGCCAGTAGTATCGCGGCCGCAAACTATGGCTACACCTTC. As protein: CASSIAAANYGYTF.

Here the CDR3 DNA reads TGTGCCTGGAGTGTATCTCAGGAGACCCAGTACTTC. It specifies CAWSVSQETQYF. The V call is TRBV30, the J call TRBJ2-5; no clear D gene. CDR3 size: 12 residues. Per the germline V gene, CDR1 is GTSNPN and CDR2 is SVGIG (reference sequence). Trimming removed 0 bases at V and 5 bases at J, with 7 bases between.

This sequence joins TRBV9 and TRBJ1-1; 7 bases are a match to TRBD1. Germline-derived CDR1 and CDR2 are SGDLS and YYNGEE. The CDR3 is made up of 13 amino acids. Trimming removed 4 bases from V and 10 bases from J; junction bases left unmatched: 10. CDR3 in amino acids: CASSNREGAGAFF. CDR3 DNA: TGTGCCAGCAGCAACAGAGAGGGGGCCGGAGCTTTCTTT.

The chain is built from TRBV27 and TRBJ2-5; 12 bases align to TRBD1. Germline V CDR1 and CDR2: MNHEY, SMNVEV (reference sequence). V gave up 6 bases and J gave up 5 bases; unmatched junction bases: 7. The CDR3 has 15 residues. The CDR3 sequence is CASSDPGQGAETQYF. The CDR3 coding sequence is TGTGCCAGCAGCGACCCGGGACAGGGGGCTGAGACCCAGTACTTC.

V and J are TRBV12-5 and TRBJ1-1; maybe TRBD1 (5 bases). Between the trimmed V and J ends, which lost 0 bases and 1 base, there was a span of 12 bases. The length of the CDR3 is 16 residues. The germline V gene encodes CDR1 LGHNT and CDR2 FRNRAP. The CDR3: CASGLVLDISNTEAFF. The CDR3 region has the DNA TGTGCTAGTGGTTTGGTACTGGACATTTCGAACACTGAAGCTTTCTTT.

This clone was counted between two and nine times. CDR3: CASSPGSPGTEAFF. The DNA for the CDR3 is TGTGCCAGCTCACCAGGTTCGCCGGGCACTGAAGCTTTCTTT. The chain combines TRBV18 with TRBJ1-1; D is uncertain. V shed 2 bases and J shed 4 bases, with 11 bases lying between them. There are 14 residues in the CDR3. CDR1 is KGHSH, CDR2 LQKENI, per germline. The variable domain in full, completed from reference TRBV18 and TRBJ1-1, reads NAGVMQNPRHLVRRRGQEARLRCSPMKGHSHVYWYRQLPEEGLKFMVYLQKENIIDESGMPKERFSAEFPKEGPSILRIQQVVRGDSAAYFCASSPGSPGTEAFFGQGTRLTVV.

The V call is TRBV7-3, the J call TRBJ2-1, with TRBD2 identical over 7 bases. In germline, CDR1 is SGHTA, CDR2 FQGTGA. Trimming at V came to 6 bases and at J to 4 bases, leaving 12 bases not matched to a gene. This CDR3 has 16 residues. The CDR3 nucleotides read TGTGCCAGCAGTCGCCGGACTAGTTGGGGTTACAATGAGCAGTTCTTC. Its translation is CASSRRTSWGYNEQFF.

This chain links TRBV10-1 with TRBJ2-4; D is unresolved. Germline CDR1 and CDR2: WNHNN and SYGVQD (reference sequence). The CDR3 is 15 residues long. Trimming took off 0 bases at V and 2 bases at J, with 8 bases between the two ends. CDR3 sequence: CASSESGRPKNIQYF. CDR3 DNA: TGCGCCAGCAGTGAGTCCGGCAGGCCCAAAAACATTCAGTACTTC.

This chain links TRBV5-1 with TRBJ2-7, with TRBD1 matching over 7 bases. Losses at the gene ends were 0 bases for V and 2 bases for J; bases not matched to a gene: 8. The CDR3 has 16 amino acids. Looked up from germline, CDR1 is SGHRS and CDR2 is YFSETQ. CDR3 in amino acids: CASSLEGAIQTYEQYF. The CDR3, as DNA: TGCGCCAGCAGCTTGGAGGGGGCTATACAAACCTACGAGCAGTACTTC.

The rearrangement links TRBV2 to TRBJ1-3; weak D call: TRBD1 (5 bases). This CDR3 has 13 residues. The germline CDR1 and CDR2 sequences are SNHLY and FYNNEI. Trimming removed 10 bases at V and 0 bases at J, with 10 bases between. The CDR3: CATQQDSGNTIYF. As DNA, the CDR3 is TGTGCCACCCAACAGGACTCTGGAAACACCATATATTTT.

This rearrangement joins TRBV12-5 to TRBJ2-5; D not resolved. Trimming stripped 6 bases from V and 3 bases from J, with 5 bases between. The germline V gene has CDR1 LGHNT and CDR2 FRNRAP. The CDR3 consists of 11 residues. DNA for the CDR3: TGTGCTAGTGGACTTAAAGAGACCCAGTACTTC. It is translated as CASGLKETQYF. The full variable domain, its missing parts supplied by reference TRBV12-5 and TRBJ2-5, is DARVTQTPRHKVTEMGQEVTMRCQPILGHNTVFWYRQTMMQGLELLAYFRNRAPLDDSGMPKDRFSAEMPDATLATLKIQPSEPRDSAVYFCASGLKETQYFGPGTRLLVL.

The chain recombines TRBV5-6 with TRBJ2-7; 10 bases match TRBD2. Germline CDR1 reads SGHDT; CDR2 reads YYEEEE. V shed 4 bases, J shed 3 bases, and the junction held 10 bases outside the gene matches. This CDR3 has 16 residues. CDR3 in DNA: TGTGCCAGCAGCCCCCTGACTAGCGGGCTTAACTACGAGCAGTACTTC. This encodes CASSPLTSGLNYEQYF.

V is TRBV18 and J is TRBJ1-2; D uncertain. The germline V gene has CDR1 KGHSH and CDR2 LQKENI. V was shortened by 3 bases and J by 8 bases, with 25 bases between the two germline ends. The CDR3 runs to 17 residues. Written as DNA, the CDR3 is TGTGCCAGCTCACCCCCCAGTGAACGGGGTCTCTTACGAGGCTACACCTTC. As protein: CASSPPSERGLLRGYTF.

V and J are TRBV7-3 and TRBJ2-3; 10 bases line up with TRBD1. The germline V gene has CDR1 SGHTA and CDR2 FQGTGA. Germline trimming cut 5 bases from V and 5 bases from J; bases unmatched to any gene: 7. This CDR3 has 15 residues. CDR3 protein: CASSPGQGGIDTQYF. CDR3 coding DNA: TGTGCCAGCAGCCCAGGACAGGGGGGGATAGATACGCAGTATTTT.

The rearrangement uses TRBV6-4 and TRBJ2-1, with 12 bases aligning to TRBD2. V trimming: 1 base; J trimming: 7 bases; junction bases outside the gene matches: 5. The CDR3 has 16 amino acids. CDR1 is MRHNA, CDR2 SNTAGT, per germline. CDR3 residues: CASSDLASGRVNEQFF. The CDR3 DNA follows: TGTGCCAGCAGTGACTTAGCTAGCGGGAGGGTGAATGAGCAGTTCTTC.

The rearrangement joins TRBV10-3 to TRBJ1-1; the D gene is possibly TRBD1 (5 bases). The CDR3 extends over 12 amino acids. The germline V and J ends were trimmed by 6 bases and 8 bases, with 13 bases remaining between them. Germline lookup yields CDR1 ENHRY and CDR2 SYGVKD. The CDR3 reads CAIRGGEGEAFF. In DNA, the CDR3 is TGTGCCATCAGGGGGGGTGAAGGAGAAGCTTTCTTT.

This clone has a handful of counts. The V call is TRBV7-9, the J call TRBJ1-6, with D hard to call. Between the trimmed V and J ends, which lost 5 bases and 3 bases, there was a span of 5 bases. The CDR3 sequence is 13 residues long. Germline values: CDR1 SEHNR, CDR2 FQNEAQ (reference sequence). The CDR3 DNA reads TGTGCCAGCAGCCCCCACTATAATTCACCCCTCCACTTT. It encodes CASSPHYNSPLHF.

This sequence joins TRBV3-1 (or the pseudogene TRBV3-2) and TRBJ2-1; no firm D call. CDR3 size: 16 residues. CDR1 is LGHDT, CDR2 YNNKEL, per germline (reference sequence). Trimming removed 1 base from V and 4 bases from J, with 14 bases in between. The CDR3 here is CASSQAVQLIYNEQFF. The CDR3, as DNA: TGTGCCAGCAGCCAAGCGGTCCAACTAATTTACAATGAGCAGTTCTTC.

This clone occurred a few times. The chain has TRBV5-1 and TRBJ1-1, with 7 positions matching TRBD1. The CDR3 is made up of 16 amino acids. With 6 bases clipped from V and 10 bases from J, the junction kept 21 bases outside the gene matches. Germline V gene data show CDR1 as SGHRS and CDR2 as YFSETQ. The CDR3 region has the DNA TGCGCCAGCACCCTCACAGGGGAAAAGCCCCTAACGGGAGCTTTCTTT. Translation gives CASTLTGEKPLTGAFF.

The chain links TRBV18 to TRBJ1-5, with D possibly matching TRBD1 (6 bases). Looked up from germline, CDR1 is KGHSH and CDR2 is LQKENI. The CDR3 is made up of 15 amino acids. V was pared by 3 bases and J by 6 bases, with 15 bases between. CDR3 nucleotide sequence: TGTGCCAGCTCACCCAACCGACAGGCCGTTCAGCCCCAGCATTTT. Its translation: CASSPNRQAVQPQHF.

The chain has TRBV9 and TRBJ2-5, with 12 bases that match TRBD2. Germline V gene lookup returns CDR1 SGDLS and CDR2 YYNGEE. Germline trimming cut 4 bases from V and 4 bases from J; bases unmatched to any gene: 8. CDR3 length equals 16 residues. CDR3: CASSRRLAGVVETQYF. Written as DNA, the CDR3 is TGTGCCAGCAGCAGGAGACTAGCGGGAGTTGTAGAGACCCAGTACTTC.